Below, one TCR beta chain is given with its context. V lost 1 base, J lost 5 bases, and 11 bases lay in between. The CDR3 is 14 amino acids. Germline loops: CDR1 LGHDT, CDR2 YNNKEL (reference sequence). This entry belongs to a study of T cells in Graves' hyperthyroidism and ophthalmopathy. About the research overall: Any treatment followed the collection of peripheral blood at initial diagnosis.

TCR beta CDR3 regions were amplified from RNA. TCR CDR3 regions were first amplified by RT-PCR with HTBI primers. Using its own MiXCR run on the multiplex PCR reads, TCRdb lists one record per CDR3 protein. The repertoire holds about 600,000 distinct CDR3 sequences, with more than 12% as singletons. The receptor comes from a woman between 45 and 65 years old with Graves' ophthalmopathy. The chain carries TRBV3-1 and TRBJ1-2; D possibly corresponds to TRBD1 (5 bases). Sequencing was done on a sample of blood. The CDR3, as DNA: TGTGCCAGCAGCCAAGGGGGGATCCTATATGGCTACACCTTC. Its translation: CASSQGGILYGYTF.